These T cell receptor beta chains were read from a single sample in a study of T-cell reconstitution after alpha-beta-depleted transplantation in children. Via MiXCR, TCRdb re-called the PCR reads, giving one row per CDR3 protein. The data contain about 540,000 distinct CDR3 sequences, approximately 20% of them singletons. Here the sequenced sample was PBMCs from the stem cell graft donor, taken from the stem cell graft. Source of these receptors: a human donor who donated a stem cell graft to a child with acute lymphoblastic leukemia. CDR3s include the opening cysteine and the closing phenylalanine or tryptophan. The D gene is left open where the match is weak. Some rows mark clone size as missing; the rest say once, few, many or name a class of expanded clone.

J gene: TRBJ2-5; clone size: few; D gene: NA; V gene: TRBV6-4; CDR3 DNA: TGTGCCAGCAGTGGTAACCGCGGGGAGACCCAGTACTTC; CDR3 protein: CASSGNRGETQYF
J gene: TRBJ2-1; clone size: NA; D gene: TRBD1; V gene: TRBV12-3/TRBV12-4; CDR3 DNA: TGTGCCAGCACCATTATAAGTTTGGGGACAGGGGGCTCCTACAATGAGCAGTTCTTC; CDR3 protein: CASTIISLGTGGSYNEQFF
J gene: TRBJ2-7; clone size: NA; D gene: NA; V gene: TRBV6-2/TRBV6-3; CDR3 DNA: TGTGCCAGCAGTTATACTGTCTACGAGCAGTACTTC; CDR3 protein: CASSYTVYEQYF
J gene: TRBJ1-4; clone size: many; D gene: NA; V gene: TRBV12-3/TRBV12-4; CDR3 DNA: TGTGCCAGCAGGGGGGCAACTAATGAAAAACTGTTTTTT; CDR3 protein: CASRGATNEKLFF
J gene: TRBJ2-3; clone size: NA; D gene: TRBD2; V gene: TRBV7-3; CDR3 DNA: TGTGCCAGCAGCCCCGGGACTAGCGAGGCAGATACGCAGTATTTT; CDR3 protein: CASSPGTSEADTQYF
J gene: TRBJ2-1; clone size: few; D gene: NA; V gene: TRBV27; CDR3 DNA: TGTGCCAGCAGTCTCCTCCTGACAGTCTACAATGAGCAGTTCTTC; CDR3 protein: CASSLLLTVYNEQFF
J gene: TRBJ1-4; clone size: once; D gene: TRBD1; V gene: TRBV19; CDR3 DNA: TGTGCCAGTAACCAGGGGGCAACTAATGAAAAACTGTTTTTT; CDR3 protein: CASNQGATNEKLFF
J gene: TRBJ1-1; clone size: few; D gene: NA; V gene: TRBV2; CDR3 DNA: TGTGCCAGCAGTCCACAGGGAGGGGGCACTGAAGCTTTCTTT; CDR3 protein: CASSPQGGGTEAFF
J gene: TRBJ1-1; clone size: many; D gene: NA; V gene: TRBV7-9; CDR3 DNA: TGTGCCAGCAGCTTAGCATTAGGGGGGACTGAAGCTTTCTTT; CDR3 protein: CASSLALGGTEAFF
J gene: TRBJ2-3; clone size: NA; D gene: NA; V gene: TRBV12-3/TRBV12-4; CDR3 DNA: TGTGCCAGCAGTTTATTTCTGGCGGCTAGCACAGATACGCAGTATTTT; CDR3 protein: CASSLFLAASTDTQYF
J gene: TRBJ2-7; clone size: few; D gene: NA; V gene: TRBV3-1; CDR3 DNA: TGTGCCAGCAGCCAATATGTGTGGGAGCAGTACTTC; CDR3 protein: CASSQYVWEQYF
J gene: TRBJ2-7; clone size: once; D gene: NA; V gene: TRBV4-1; CDR3 DNA: TGCGCCAGCAGCCAAAGCAGGACGGAGCCAGTGGACGAGCAGTACTTC; CDR3 protein: CASSQSRTEPVDEQYF
J gene: TRBJ2-1; clone size: NA; D gene: NA; V gene: TRBV5-6; CDR3 DNA: TGTGCCAGCAGCCGTCGGGGACCTACCAATGAGCAGTTCTTC; CDR3 protein: CASSRRGPTNEQFF
J gene: TRBJ1-1; clone size: few; D gene: TRBD1; V gene: TRBV3-1; CDR3 DNA: TGTGCCAGCAGCCCGTATCCTCGGACAGGGGGACTTCACACTGAAGCTTTCTTT; CDR3 protein: CASSPYPRTGGLHTEAFF
J gene: TRBJ2-7; clone size: few; D gene: NA; V gene: TRBV9; CDR3 DNA: TGTGCCAGCAGCGTAGTACCAGGGGCGACCCAAGGGCAGTACTTC; CDR3 protein: CASSVVPGATQGQYF
J gene: TRBJ2-7; clone size: many; D gene: TRBD1; V gene: TRBV6-5; CDR3 DNA: TGTGCCAGCCGAGACAGGGGTTACGAGCAGTACTTC; CDR3 protein: CASRDRGYEQYF
J gene: TRBJ2-1; clone size: NA; D gene: TRBD1; V gene: TRBV9; CDR3 DNA: TGTGCCAGCAGCGTAGAGGATTCCCAGGGGGTCTCCTACAATGAGCAGTTCTTC; CDR3 protein: CASSVEDSQGVSYNEQFF
J gene: TRBJ1-5; clone size: few; D gene: NA; V gene: TRBV7-9; CDR3 DNA: TGTGCCAGCAGCTTCTCGCGCAGTCCGAATCAGCCCCAGCATTTT; CDR3 protein: CASSFSRSPNQPQHF
J gene: TRBJ2-6; clone size: NA; D gene: TRBD2; V gene: TRBV9; CDR3 DNA: TGTGCCAGCAGCGCTCCCCAAGCGGGAGGGCCTGGGGCCAACGTCCTGACTTTC; CDR3 protein: CASSAPQAGGPGANVLTF
J gene: TRBJ2-3; clone size: NA; D gene: NA; V gene: TRBV10-3; CDR3 DNA: TGTGCCATCAGTGAGTCTACTAACACAGATACGCAGTATTTT; CDR3 protein: CAISESTNTDTQYF
J gene: TRBJ2-7; clone size: few; D gene: TRBD2; V gene: TRBV4-1; CDR3 DNA: TGCGCCAGCAGCCAAGTGAGACTAGCGGGAGAACCCTACGAGCAGTACTTC; CDR3 protein: CASSQVRLAGEPYEQYF
J gene: TRBJ2-1; clone size: NA; D gene: NA; V gene: TRBV15; CDR3 DNA: TGTGCCACCAGCTCCGGACTACCCTCCTACAATGAGCAGTTCTTC; CDR3 protein: CATSSGLPSYNEQFF
J gene: TRBJ1-1; clone size: few; D gene: TRBD1; V gene: TRBV5-1; CDR3 DNA: TGCGCCAGCAGTAGGGCAGGGGGCGAGGACACTGAAGCTTTCTTT; CDR3 protein: CASSRAGGEDTEAFF
J gene: TRBJ1-5; clone size: NA; D gene: NA; V gene: TRBV12-3/TRBV12-4; CDR3 DNA: TGTGCCAGCAGTTTTGGTCCGGCGGATAGCAATCAGCCCCAGCATTTT; CDR3 protein: CASSFGPADSNQPQHF
J gene: TRBJ2-3; clone size: many; D gene: NA; V gene: TRBV6-4; CDR3 DNA: TGTGCCAGCAGTGCCGAAGCTAGCACAGATACGCAGTATTTT; CDR3 protein: CASSAEASTDTQYF
J gene: TRBJ2-7; clone size: NA; D gene: NA; V gene: TRBV20-1; CDR3 DNA: TGCAGCGGGGGCCACCGGGCCGGCTACGAGCAGTACTTC; CDR3 protein: CSGGHRAGYEQYF
J gene: TRBJ2-3; clone size: NA; D gene: TRBD2; V gene: TRBV3-1; CDR3 DNA: TGTGCCACCAGCCAACACCAAACTAGCGCGAGCACAGATACGCAGTATTTT; CDR3 protein: CATSQHQTSASTDTQYF
J gene: TRBJ2-1; clone size: NA; D gene: NA; V gene: TRBV12-3/TRBV12-4; CDR3 DNA: TGTGCCAGCAGTCCCCCGGGGGGCTTCAATGAGCAGTTCTTC; CDR3 protein: CASSPPGGFNEQFF
J gene: TRBJ2-1; clone size: NA; D gene: TRBD2; V gene: TRBV5-4; CDR3 DNA: TGTGCCAGCAGCTACCGACTAGCGGGAGGGTACAATGAGCAGTTCTTC; CDR3 protein: CASSYRLAGGYNEQFF
J gene: TRBJ2-7; clone size: few; D gene: NA; V gene: TRBV24-1; CDR3 DNA: TGTGCCACCAGTAACAGGGGAGGTGACGAGCAGTACTTC; CDR3 protein: CATSNRGGDEQYF
J gene: TRBJ1-1; clone size: NA; D gene: NA; V gene: TRBV2; CDR3 DNA: TGTGCCAGCGCCAACGGGCAGGGAATAAAAGCTTTCTTT; CDR3 protein: CASANGQGIKAFF
J gene: TRBJ1-1; clone size: NA; D gene: NA; V gene: TRBV6-1; CDR3 DNA: TGTGCCAGCAGTGGCCGGGACTGGAACACTGAAGCTTTCTTT; CDR3 protein: CASSGRDWNTEAFF
J gene: TRBJ1-4; clone size: NA; D gene: NA; V gene: TRBV5-1; CDR3 DNA: TGCGCCAGCAGCTTGGCAGGGAATGAAAAACTGTTTTTT; CDR3 protein: CASSLAGNEKLFF
J gene: TRBJ2-3; clone size: NA; D gene: TRBD2; V gene: TRBV5-1; CDR3 DNA: TGCGCCAGCAGCTTGACTAGCGGTTATAGCACAGATACGCAGTATTTT; CDR3 protein: CASSLTSGYSTDTQYF
J gene: TRBJ2-4; clone size: NA; D gene: NA; V gene: TRBV5-1; CDR3 DNA: TGCGCCAGTTGGGCCGGGCCCCCCTACATTCAGTACTTC; CDR3 protein: CASWAGPPYIQYF
J gene: TRBJ2-7; clone size: many; D gene: NA; V gene: TRBV5-1; CDR3 DNA: TGCGCCAGCAGCTTCAGGGGCGAGCAGTACTTC; CDR3 protein: CASSFRGEQYF
J gene: TRBJ2-5; clone size: few; D gene: TRBD1; V gene: TRBV4-1; CDR3 DNA: TGCGCCAGCAGGGAGTACAGGGGTGGGGAGACCCAGTACTTC; CDR3 protein: CASREYRGGETQYF
J gene: TRBJ2-3; clone size: few; D gene: TRBD2; V gene: TRBV29-1; CDR3 DNA: TGCAGCGTTGAAGATCGCGGGAGGGTCACAGATACGCAGTATTTT; CDR3 protein: CSVEDRGRVTDTQYF
J gene: TRBJ2-1; clone size: few; D gene: TRBD1; V gene: TRBV12-3/TRBV12-4; CDR3 DNA: TGTGCCAGCAGTCCGACAGGGGGCTCCCACAATGAGCAGTTCTTC; CDR3 protein: CASSPTGGSHNEQFF
J gene: TRBJ1-1; clone size: NA; D gene: NA; V gene: TRBV5-1; CDR3 DNA: TGCGCCAGCAGCTTGGAGGGTTACTCCACTGAAGCTTTCTTT; CDR3 protein: CASSLEGYSTEAFF
J gene: TRBJ2-4; clone size: NA; D gene: NA; V gene: TRBV7-9; CDR3 DNA: TGTGCCAGCAGCCCGATCCTAGAAAACATTCAGTACTTC; CDR3 protein: CASSPILENIQYF
J gene: TRBJ2-3; clone size: few; D gene: TRBD2; V gene: TRBV27; CDR3 DNA: TGTGCCAGCAGCTGGGTAGCGGGACTGGGAGATACGCAGTATTTT; CDR3 protein: CASSWVAGLGDTQYF
J gene: TRBJ2-7; clone size: NA; D gene: TRBD1; V gene: TRBV25-1; CDR3 DNA: TGTGCCAGCAGTGTCTTACAGGGGAGCTCCTACGAGCAGTACTTC; CDR3 protein: CASSVLQGSSYEQYF
J gene: TRBJ1-5; clone size: few; D gene: NA; V gene: TRBV2; CDR3 DNA: TGTGCCAGCAGTGACCCTCGACAGCCCCAGCATTTT; CDR3 protein: CASSDPRQPQHF
J gene: TRBJ2-7; clone size: NA; D gene: NA; V gene: TRBV10-3; CDR3 DNA: TGTGCCATCAGTGAATATAGTCGCGGGATTAACGAGCAGTACTTC; CDR3 protein: CAISEYSRGINEQYF
J gene: TRBJ2-7; clone size: few; D gene: TRBD1; V gene: TRBV5-7; CDR3 DNA: TGTGCCAGCAGCGAGGGACAGGTCACCTCCTACGAGCAGTACTTC; CDR3 protein: CASSEGQVTSYEQYF
J gene: TRBJ2-3; clone size: once; D gene: NA; V gene: TRBV7-2; CDR3 DNA: TGTGCCAGCAGCCGACTACAGACAGGTCCTAGCACAGATACGCAGTATTTT; CDR3 protein: CASSRLQTGPSTDTQYF
J gene: TRBJ2-5; clone size: NA; D gene: NA; V gene: TRBV12-3/TRBV12-4; CDR3 DNA: TGTGCCAGCAGCCCTTTAAAGAGGACCCAGTACTTC; CDR3 protein: CASSPLKRTQYF
J gene: TRBJ2-2; clone size: many; D gene: NA; V gene: TRBV29-1; CDR3 DNA: TGCAGCGTTGATTCCAGCAACACCGGGGAGCTGTTTTTT; CDR3 protein: CSVDSSNTGELFF
J gene: TRBJ1-5; clone size: NA; D gene: NA; V gene: TRBV20-1; CDR3 DNA: TGCAGTGCCTTACAAGACACGAATCAGCCCCAGCATTTT; CDR3 protein: CSALQDTNQPQHF
J gene: TRBJ1-1; clone size: few; D gene: NA; V gene: TRBV6-5; CDR3 DNA: TGTGCCAGCAGTTATTCAACCGTGGGGATTTCAGAAGCTTTCTTT; CDR3 protein: CASSYSTVGISEAFF
J gene: TRBJ1-1; clone size: NA; D gene: NA; V gene: TRBV5-1; CDR3 DNA: TGCGCCAGCGGCTCGGATGGGGGTCCTGAAGCTTTCTTT; CDR3 protein: CASGSDGGPEAFF